This TCR beta chain was sequenced during a study of OX40 agonist ivuxolimab in advanced cancers. Describing the broader study: Ivuxolimab was a fully human IgG2 agonistic monoclonal antibody targeting the costimulatory receptor OX40 (CD134). The paper covers the monotherapy dose-escalation part of the phase I ivuxolimab trial, which included N of about 56 patients. Of the approximately 50 dose-escalation patients, hepatocellular carcinoma was present in roughly 19, melanoma in around 15, renal cell carcinoma in 9 and head and neck cancer in 9. In the dose-escalation cohort, around four fifths of patients were male, and the mean age was approximately 60 years, with a range of 23 to 79. Intravenous ivuxolimab was administered to patients every 2 weeks at six dose levels: 0.01, 0.1, 0.3, 1.5, 3 and 10 mg/kg. Prior anti-PD-1, anti-PD-L1 or anti-CTLA-4 therapy was permitted, and checkpoint inhibitors had been received by 40% to 50% of dose-escalation patients. Partial responses occurred in three dose-escalation patients: two with cutaneous melanoma and one with hepatocellular carcinoma. Peripheral TCRbeta sequencing aimed to test whether ivuxolimab altered TCR sequence diversity and caused clonal T-cell expansion. Study-wide conclusions, independent of this receptor: Low levels of normalized T-cell clonal expansion were also seen in some patients who did not respond. In partial responders in the 0.1-3.0 mg/kg groups, normalized peripheral clonal expansion was found to be among the lowest, especially among CD8+ T cells. After ivuxolimab, more expanded clones were found on average in CD8+ T cells than in CD4+ T cells. Antigen specificity was not determined for the clonally expanded peripheral T cells. At doses of 0.1 to 3.0 mg/kg, clonal expansion of both CD4+ and CD8+ blood T cells was observed from baseline to week 6.

Genomic DNA was extracted from sorted cells for sequencing of the TCRbeta CDR3 region. The immunoSEQ Assay was used to sequence the TCRbeta CDR3 regions. What TCRdb holds here is the immuneACCESS table cut down to in-frame rearrangements. Part of the clones is not present; checked against another copy, under half of the missing clones reflect an unresolved V gene, and the others are unexplained. For this sample the table gives 100,000 to 150,000 clones, of which approximately 94% were detected only once. The ten largest clones capture over 0.8% of the sample. A word on this clone: What this receptor recognizes is not known. Base qualities are not recorded, but no much larger clone differs from it by a single base.

According to the germline V gene, CDR1 reads SGDLS and CDR2 reads YYNGEE. The CDR3 contains 12 residues, cysteine and phenylalanine counted. Just the 36-base CDR3 DNA is kept, in frame starting at base 1. V sheds 1 base and J sheds 6 bases, leaving 5 bases between their ends. The trial excluded patients who had a history of autoimmune disease or who were on systemic immunosuppression. Peripheral blood for TCR sequencing was drawn from every dose cohort at baseline, at cycle 4 day 1 and at cycle 7 day 1. The samples were drawn from a first-in-human, open-label, multicenter phase I dose-escalation trial of ivuxolimab. Adults with locally advanced or metastatic melanoma, renal cell carcinoma, hepatocellular carcinoma or head and neck squamous cell carcinoma were enrolled in the trial. Before TCR sequencing, CD4+ and CD8+ T cells were separately sorted from peripheral blood.

This TCR derives from an adult with an advanced solid tumor such as melanoma, head and neck, liver or kidney cancer. This material consisted of CD4+ or CD8+ T cells sorted from blood, taken in a trial of the OX40 agonist ivuxolimab. The rearrangement combines TRBV9 with TRBJ2-1; the D gene assignment is ambiguous. CDR3 reads: CASSVRSNEQFF. The DNA sequence reads TGTGCCAGCAGCGTACGCAGCAATGAGCAGTTCTTC.